This T cell receptor (beta chain) was observed in a study of shared clonotypes between healthy human individuals (dated by TCRdb to the early 2020s). As for the study more broadly: A couple of women and three men aged 18 to 49 years were included in the cohort. Per donor, three plates each were used for CD4 naive and CD4 memory, two for CD8 naive, and one for CD8 memory. The study deeply sequenced blood TCR repertoires of five healthy adults to estimate repertoire size and the extent of clonotype sharing between individuals. Different laboratories and diverse techniques were used to prepare libraries and sequence TCR repertoires, to increase sequencing depth and limit assay-specific biases. Leukapheresis yielded between about 0.85 and 9.5 billion PBMCs per donor.

Study-wide conclusions, independent of this receptor: Across four donors, approximately 5% of naive CD4, more than 3% of naive CD8, 2% to 2.5% of memory CD4, and 0.4% of memory CD8 clonotypes were shared. The small number of donors limited the genetic and exposure-history diversity represented. Sampling was limited to blood, and TCR repertoires in tissue likely differ from TCR repertoires in blood. Even with the large sequencing depth, rarefaction of the sorted-subset datasets indicated that sequencing was incomplete. Naive subsets generally had larger estimated clonotype richness than memory subsets did. Based on pairwise subsampling, the degree of clonotype sharing among donors was expected to be affected by sequencing depth. Clonotypes shared by all four sorted-subset donors showed higher generation probabilities than non-shared clonotypes.

Donors were healthy HIV-negative adults with no recently reported acute infections or vaccinations. Every donor was a Caucasian adult living in Nashville, Tennessee, USA. Magnetic negative selection was used to enrich CD4+ T cells, after which naive cells were positively selected on CD45RA and the negative fraction became the memory subset. Blood was obtained by leukapheresis, after which PBMCs were separated by Ficoll-Histopaque density gradient centrifugation and cryopreserved in liquid nitrogen vapor phase. Analytical flow cytometry was used to check the purity and quantity of every magnetically sorted T cell population. From each sorted fraction, genomic DNA was isolated and quantified by UV absorbance on a Nanodrop 2000c. As encoded in the germline V gene, CDR1 is SGHAT while CDR2 is FQNNGV. The CDR3 measures 13 amino acids from cysteine to phenylalanine. Solely the CDR3 DNA is kept, with 39 bases framed from the first base. Trimming at the junction amounts to 5 bases on V and 9 bases on J, and the germline ends lie 14 bases apart.

Turning to this clone: What this receptor recognizes is not known. Base qualities are not provided; no much larger clone lies one nucleotide away.

TCR CDR3 regions were amplified from genomic DNA by multiplex PCR using the deep immunoSEQ assay. Extracted genomic DNA from each cell subset was spread evenly across all wells of several immunoSEQ 96-well plates, with each plate serving as a replicate. For sorted subsets, about 220 ng of genomic DNA, equivalent to 25,000 to 35,000 T cell genomes, went into each replicate PCR. The purified libraries were quantified using a Qubit 3.0 fluorometer, sized with a Bioanalyzer 2100, and then quantified again using the KAPA Library Quantification kit. A separate single-read 150-cycle Illumina NextSeq 550 flow cell was used to sequence each immunoSEQ 96-well plate. As for how the authors treated the data: Because the immunoSEQ output included only junctional sequences and no quality scores, the filtering could not be the same as the filtering used for full-length reads. Sequences were annotated with PyIR, a Python wrapper for IgBLAST v1.9, and V/J genes and CDR3 were assigned using IMGT germline references. Reads were removed for weak V/J assignments (E-value above 1e-6), missing CDR3, stop codons, out-of-frame junctions, or ambiguous translated residues. V3J clonotypes were defined as sequences sharing the same inferred V gene, J gene, and CDR3 amino acid sequence. The percentage overlap between two repertoires was calculated by dividing the number of shared unique clonotypes by the size of the smaller repertoire. RTK rarefaction, the Chao1 estimator, and Recon v2.1 estimates of unobserved clonotypes were used to assess repertoire richness. Generation probabilities were computed with OLGA for all TCRbeta clonotypes obtained by the gDNA method from a few donors. What TCRdb holds here is the immuneACCESS table cut down to in-frame rearrangements. Part of the clones is not present; checked against another copy, under half of the missing clones reflect an unresolved V gene, and the others are unexplained. V and J calls and clone size are those listed in that table; D and trimming were worked out from the DNA. The table for this sample lists 2,500,000 or so clones; about 90% of them were counted only once. The top ten hold 0.3% to 0.4% of the sample.

The sample consisted of naive CD4+ T cells from PBMCs. In the paper's terms, the cell subset or site label means: CD45RA+ positively selected. This chain is built from TRBV11-2 and TRBJ2-1; no D gene can be assigned with confidence. The clonotype originates from a man younger than 35 in good health. Some clones in this sample may be carry-over from other donors' samples. At the DNA level, the sequence is TGTGCCAGCAGCCCATATGATGTCGGTGAGCAGTTCTTC. Its coded protein is CASSPYDVGEQFF.